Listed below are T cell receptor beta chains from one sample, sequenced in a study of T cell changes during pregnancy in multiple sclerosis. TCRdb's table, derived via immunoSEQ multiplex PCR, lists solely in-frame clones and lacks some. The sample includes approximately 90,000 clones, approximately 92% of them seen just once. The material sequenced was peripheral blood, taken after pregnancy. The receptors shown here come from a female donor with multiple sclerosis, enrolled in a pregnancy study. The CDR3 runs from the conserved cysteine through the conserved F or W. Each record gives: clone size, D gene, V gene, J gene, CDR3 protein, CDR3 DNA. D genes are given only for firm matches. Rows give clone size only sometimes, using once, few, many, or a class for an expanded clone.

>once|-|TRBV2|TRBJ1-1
CASHFQGIDTEAFF
TGTGCCAGCCATTTCCAGGGGATCGACACTGAAGCTTTCTTT
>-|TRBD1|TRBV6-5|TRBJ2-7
CASSQGQVYEQYF
TGTGCCAGCAGCCAAGGACAGGTCTACGAGCAGTACTTC
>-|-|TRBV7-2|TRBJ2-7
CASSLEIGGYEQYF
TGTGCCAGCAGCTTAGAGATCGGGGGCTACGAGCAGTACTTC
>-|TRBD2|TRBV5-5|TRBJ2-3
CASRSGAGTDTQYF
TGTGCCAGCAGGAGCGGGGCTGGCACAGATACGCAGTATTTT
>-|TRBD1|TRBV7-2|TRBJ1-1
CASSLTGGPMNTEAFF
TGTGCCAGCAGCTTAACAGGGGGGCCGATGAACACTGAAGCTTTCTTT
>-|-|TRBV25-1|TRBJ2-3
CASSGSSDTQYF
TGTGCCAGCAGCGGTTCATCAGATACGCAGTATTTT
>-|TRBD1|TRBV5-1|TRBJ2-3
CASSLAGQGATDTQYF
TGCGCCAGCAGCTTGGCCGGGCAGGGGGCAACAGATACGCAGTATTTT
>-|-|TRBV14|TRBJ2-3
CASSQEKGVSTDTQYF
TGTGCCAGCAGCCAAGAGAAGGGGGTTAGCACAGATACGCAGTATTTT
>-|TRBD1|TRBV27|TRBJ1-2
CASSLTGRGYTF
TGTGCCAGCAGTTTGACAGGGCGAGGCTACACCTTC
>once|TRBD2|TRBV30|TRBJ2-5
CAWSASRTSGYQETQYF
TGTGCCTGGAGTGCCTCTCGGACTAGCGGGTACCAAGAGACCCAGTACTTC
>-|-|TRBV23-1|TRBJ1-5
CASSQGPGDQPQHF
TGCGCCAGCAGTCAAGGGCCAGGGGATCAGCCCCAGCATTTT
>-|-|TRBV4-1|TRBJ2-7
CASSHQSGATYEQYF
TGCGCCAGCAGCCATCAATCGGGAGCTACCTACGAGCAGTACTTC
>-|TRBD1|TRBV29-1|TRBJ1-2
CSVETSRDRDYGYTF
TGCAGCGTTGAAACATCCCGGGACAGGGACTATGGCTACACCTTC
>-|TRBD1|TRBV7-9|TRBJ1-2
CASSFWGQGDGYTF
TGTGCCAGCAGCTTTTGGGGACAGGGGGATGGCTACACCTTC
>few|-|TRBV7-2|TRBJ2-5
CASEGGGGKTQYF
TGTGCCAGCGAAGGGGGCGGCGGGAAGACCCAGTACTTC
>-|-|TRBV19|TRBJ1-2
CASSILGARNGYTF
TGTGCCAGTTCCATCCTTGGGGCGCGTAATGGCTACACCTTC
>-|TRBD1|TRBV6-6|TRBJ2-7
CASSYSLDRGSQYF
TGTGCCAGCAGTTACTCCCTCGACAGGGGCTCGCAGTACTTC
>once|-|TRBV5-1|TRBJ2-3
CASSPREWDTQYF
TGCGCCAGCAGTCCAAGGGAGTGGGATACGCAGTATTTT
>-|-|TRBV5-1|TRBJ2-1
CASRPSSLYNEQFF
TGCGCCAGCCGGCCTAGCTCCCTTTACAATGAGCAGTTCTTC
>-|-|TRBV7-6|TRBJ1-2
CASSPAGGGYGYTF
TGTGCCAGCAGCCCGGCGGGGGGGGGCTATGGCTACACCTTC
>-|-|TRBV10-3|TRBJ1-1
CAISEIGAGNTEAFF
TGTGCCATCAGTGAGATAGGGGCCGGGAACACTGAAGCTTTCTTT
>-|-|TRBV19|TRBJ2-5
CASSIRGRPLPGSLAGQETQYF
TGTGCCAGTAGTATAAGGGGTAGACCCTTACCCGGTAGCCTGGCGGGGCAAGAGACCCAGTACTTC
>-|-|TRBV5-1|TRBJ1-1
CASSLISVMNTEAFF
TGCGCCAGCAGCTTGATCTCGGTAATGAACACTGAAGCTTTCTTT
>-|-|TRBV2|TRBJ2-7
CASSEYGGEQYF
TGTGCCAGCAGTGAATACGGGGGCGAGCAGTACTTC
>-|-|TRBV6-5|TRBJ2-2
CASSYSGGGGELFF
TGTGCCAGCAGTTACTCGGGGGGTGGCGGGGAGCTGTTTTTT
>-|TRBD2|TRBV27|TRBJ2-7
CASSSRTSGRREQYF
TGTGCCAGCAGTTCCCGGACTAGCGGGAGACGCGAGCAGTACTTC
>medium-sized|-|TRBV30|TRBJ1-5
CAWSVQADQPQHF
TGTGCCTGGAGTGTACAGGCGGATCAGCCCCAGCATTTT
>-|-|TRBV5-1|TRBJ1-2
CASRDTPYGYTF
TGCGCCAGCAGGGACACTCCCTATGGCTACACCTTC
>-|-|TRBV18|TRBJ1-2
CASSPAAGFNYGYTF
TGTGCCAGCTCACCAGCGGCAGGGTTTAACTATGGCTACACCTTC